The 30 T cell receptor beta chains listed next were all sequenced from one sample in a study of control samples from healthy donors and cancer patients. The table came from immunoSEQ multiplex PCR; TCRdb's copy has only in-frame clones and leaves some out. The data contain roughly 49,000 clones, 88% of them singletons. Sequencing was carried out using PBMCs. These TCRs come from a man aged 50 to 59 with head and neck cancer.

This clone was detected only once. In DNA, the CDR3 is TGTGCCAGCTCACCACCGGGACACAATCAGCCCCAGCATTTT. This gives the protein CASSPPGHNQPQHF. The chain has TRBV18 and TRBJ1-5; D may be TRBD1 (6 bases). The CDR3 is 14 residues long. The V end was cut by 0 bases, the J end by 3 bases, with 6 bases between. The germline CDR1 and CDR2 sequences are KGHSH and LQKENI. The full variable domain, rest sourced from reference TRBV18 and TRBJ1-5, is NAGVMQNPRHLVRRRGQEARLRCSPMKGHSHVYWYRQLPEEGLKFMVYLQKENIIDESGMPKERFSAEFPKEGPSILRIQQVVRGDSAAYFCASSPPGHNQPQHFGDGTRLSIL.

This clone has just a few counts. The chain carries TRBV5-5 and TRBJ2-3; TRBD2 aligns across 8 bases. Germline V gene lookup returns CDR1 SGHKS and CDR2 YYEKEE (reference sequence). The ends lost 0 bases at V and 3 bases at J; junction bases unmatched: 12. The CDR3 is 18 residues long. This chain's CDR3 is CASSLGVSGVVGTDTQYF. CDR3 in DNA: TGTGCCAGCAGCTTGGGGGTTAGCGGGGTTGTCGGGACAGATACGCAGTATTTT.

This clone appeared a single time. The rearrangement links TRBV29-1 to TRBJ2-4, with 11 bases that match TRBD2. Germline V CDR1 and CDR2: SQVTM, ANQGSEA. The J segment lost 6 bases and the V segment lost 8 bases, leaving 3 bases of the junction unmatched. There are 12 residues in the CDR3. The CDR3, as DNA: TGCAGCATCACTAGCGGGGGAAACATTCAGTACTTC. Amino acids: CSITSGGNIQYF.

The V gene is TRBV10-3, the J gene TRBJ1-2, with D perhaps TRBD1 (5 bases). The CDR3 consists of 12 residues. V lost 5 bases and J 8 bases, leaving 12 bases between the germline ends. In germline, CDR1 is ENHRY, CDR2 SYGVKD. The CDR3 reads CAISPGREGYTF. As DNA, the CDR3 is TGTGCCATCAGTCCAGGGAGGGAAGGCTACACCTTC.

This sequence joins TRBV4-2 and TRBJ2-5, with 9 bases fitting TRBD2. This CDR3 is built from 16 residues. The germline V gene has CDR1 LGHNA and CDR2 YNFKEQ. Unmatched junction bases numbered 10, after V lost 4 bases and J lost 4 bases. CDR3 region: CASSPQWTSASETQYF. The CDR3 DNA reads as TGTGCCAGCAGCCCCCAGTGGACTAGCGCTTCAGAGACCCAGTACTTC.

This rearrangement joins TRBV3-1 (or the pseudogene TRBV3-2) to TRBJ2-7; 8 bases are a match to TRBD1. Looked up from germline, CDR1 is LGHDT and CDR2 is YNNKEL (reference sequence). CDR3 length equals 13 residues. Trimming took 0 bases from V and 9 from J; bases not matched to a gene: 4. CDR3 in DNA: TGTGCCAGCAGCCAAGACAGGGGGCAGGTGCAGTACTTC. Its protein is CASSQDRGQVQYF.

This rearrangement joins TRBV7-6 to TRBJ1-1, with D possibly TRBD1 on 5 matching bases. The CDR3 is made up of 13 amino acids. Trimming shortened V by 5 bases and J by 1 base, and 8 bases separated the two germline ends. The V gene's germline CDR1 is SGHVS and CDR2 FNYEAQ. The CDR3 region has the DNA TGTGCCAGCAGCGCCGGGGGGAACACTGAAGCTTTCTTT. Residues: CASSAGGNTEAFF.

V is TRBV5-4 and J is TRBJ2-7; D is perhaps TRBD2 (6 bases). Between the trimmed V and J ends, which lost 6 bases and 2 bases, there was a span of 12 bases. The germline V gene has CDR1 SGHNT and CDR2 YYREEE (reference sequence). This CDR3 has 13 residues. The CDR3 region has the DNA TGTGCCAGCACCCGACCGGGGGCCTACGAGCAGTACTTC. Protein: CASTRPGAYEQYF.

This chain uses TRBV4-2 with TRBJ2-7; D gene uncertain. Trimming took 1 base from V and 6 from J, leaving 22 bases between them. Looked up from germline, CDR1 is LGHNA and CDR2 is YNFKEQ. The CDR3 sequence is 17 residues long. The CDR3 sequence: CASSQVSGRESSLEQYF. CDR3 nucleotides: TGTGCCAGCAGCCAAGTGAGTGGGCGTGAGAGCAGCCTCGAGCAGTACTTC.

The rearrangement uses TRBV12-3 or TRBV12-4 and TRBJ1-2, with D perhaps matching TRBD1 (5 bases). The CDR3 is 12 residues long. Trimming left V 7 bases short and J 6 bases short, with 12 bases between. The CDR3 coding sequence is TGTGCCAGCACCTCTTCGGGGGATGGCTACACCTTC. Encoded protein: CASTSSGDGYTF.

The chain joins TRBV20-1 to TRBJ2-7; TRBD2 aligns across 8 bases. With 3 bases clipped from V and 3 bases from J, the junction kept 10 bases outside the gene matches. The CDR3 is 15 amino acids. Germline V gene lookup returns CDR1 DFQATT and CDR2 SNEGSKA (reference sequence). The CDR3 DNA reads TGCAGTGCTAGTGACGGGACTAGAAGTTTCTACGAGCAGTACTTC. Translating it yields CSASDGTRSFYEQYF.

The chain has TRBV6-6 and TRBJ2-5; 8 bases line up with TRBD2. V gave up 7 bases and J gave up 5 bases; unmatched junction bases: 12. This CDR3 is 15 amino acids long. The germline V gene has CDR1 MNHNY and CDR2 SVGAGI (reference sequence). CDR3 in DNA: TGTGCCAGCACCACGGGGGGGGCGAGGTGGGAGACCCAGTACTTC. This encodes CASTTGGARWETQYF.

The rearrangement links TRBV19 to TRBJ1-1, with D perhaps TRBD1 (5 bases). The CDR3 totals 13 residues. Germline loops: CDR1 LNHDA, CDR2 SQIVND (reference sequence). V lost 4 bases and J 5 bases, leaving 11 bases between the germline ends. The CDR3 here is CASSTVQGTEAFF. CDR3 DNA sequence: TGTGCCAGTAGTACCGTCCAGGGAACTGAAGCTTTCTTT.

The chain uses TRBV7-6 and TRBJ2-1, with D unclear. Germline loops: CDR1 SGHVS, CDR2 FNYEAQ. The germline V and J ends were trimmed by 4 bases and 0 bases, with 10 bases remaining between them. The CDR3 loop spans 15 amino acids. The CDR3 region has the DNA TGTGCCAGCAGCTCAGCCGTGAACTCCTACAATGAGCAGTTCTTC. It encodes CASSSAVNSYNEQFF. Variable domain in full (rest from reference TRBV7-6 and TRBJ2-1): GAGVSQSPRYKVTKRGQDVALRCDPISGHVSLYWYRQALGQGPEFLTYFNYEAQQDKSGLPNDRFSAERPEGSISTLTIQRTEQRDSAMYRCASSSAVNSYNEQFFGPGTRLTVL.

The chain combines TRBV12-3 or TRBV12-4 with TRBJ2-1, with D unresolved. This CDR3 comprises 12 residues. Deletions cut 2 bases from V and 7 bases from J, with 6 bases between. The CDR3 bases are TGTGCCAGCAGTTTATGGACGAATGAGCAGTTCTTC. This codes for CASSLWTNEQFF.

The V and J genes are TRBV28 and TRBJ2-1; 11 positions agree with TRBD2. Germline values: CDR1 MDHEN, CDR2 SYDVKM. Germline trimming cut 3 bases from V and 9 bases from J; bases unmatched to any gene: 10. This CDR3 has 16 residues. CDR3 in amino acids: CASSFPGTSGRTEQFF. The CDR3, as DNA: TGTGCCAGCAGTTTCCCCGGGACTAGCGGACGAACTGAGCAGTTCTTC. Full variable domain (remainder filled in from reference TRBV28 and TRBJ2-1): DVKVTQSSRYLVKRTGEKVFLECVQDMDHENMFWYRQDPGLGLRLIYFSYDVKMKEKGDIPEGYSVSREKKERFSLILESASTNQTSMYLCASSFPGTSGRTEQFFGPGTRLTVL.

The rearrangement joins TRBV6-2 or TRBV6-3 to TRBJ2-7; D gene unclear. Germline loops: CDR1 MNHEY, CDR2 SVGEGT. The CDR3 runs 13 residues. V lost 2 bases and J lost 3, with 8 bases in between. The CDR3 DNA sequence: TGTGCCAGCAGTTACGACGGAGTCTACGAGCAGTACTTC. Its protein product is CASSYDGVYEQYF.

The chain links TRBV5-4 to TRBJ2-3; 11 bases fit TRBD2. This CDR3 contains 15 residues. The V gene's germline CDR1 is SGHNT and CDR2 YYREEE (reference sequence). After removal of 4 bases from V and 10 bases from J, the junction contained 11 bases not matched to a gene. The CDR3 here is CASSVDGTSGGAQYF. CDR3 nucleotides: TGTGCCAGCAGCGTGGATGGGACTAGCGGTGGAGCGCAGTATTTT.

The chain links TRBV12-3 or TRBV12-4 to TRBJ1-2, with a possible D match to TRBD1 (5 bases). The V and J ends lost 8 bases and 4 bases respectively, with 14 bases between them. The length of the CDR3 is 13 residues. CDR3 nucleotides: TGTGCCAGCGAACAGCAGGGAGGCTATGGCTACACCTTC. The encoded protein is CASEQQGGYGYTF.

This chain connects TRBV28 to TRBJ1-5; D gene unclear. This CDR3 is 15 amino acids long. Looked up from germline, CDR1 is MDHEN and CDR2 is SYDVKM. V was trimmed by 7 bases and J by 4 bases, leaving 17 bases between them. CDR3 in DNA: TGTGCCAGCAAAGTTTACTTTGGGAGGAATCAGCCCCAGCATTTT. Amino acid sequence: CASKVYFGRNQPQHF. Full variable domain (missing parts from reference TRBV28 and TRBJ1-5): DVKVTQSSRYLVKRTGEKVFLECVQDMDHENMFWYRQDPGLGLRLIYFSYDVKMKEKGDIPEGYSVSREKKERFSLILESASTNQTSMYLCASKVYFGRNQPQHFGDGTRLSIL.

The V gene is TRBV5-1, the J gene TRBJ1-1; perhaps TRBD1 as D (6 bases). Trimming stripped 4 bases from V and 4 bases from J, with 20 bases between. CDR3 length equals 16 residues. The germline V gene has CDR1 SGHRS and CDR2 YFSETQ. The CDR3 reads CASSPPTRGEGTEAFF. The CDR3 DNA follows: TGCGCCAGCAGCCCGCCGACCAGGGGAGAGGGCACTGAAGCTTTCTTT.

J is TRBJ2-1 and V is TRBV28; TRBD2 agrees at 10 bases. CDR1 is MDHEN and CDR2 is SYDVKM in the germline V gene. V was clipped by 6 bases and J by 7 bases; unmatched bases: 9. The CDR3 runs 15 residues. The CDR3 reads CASRGSAGGLNEQFF. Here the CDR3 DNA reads TGTGCCAGCAGAGGATCAGCGGGGGGGCTTAATGAGCAGTTCTTC.

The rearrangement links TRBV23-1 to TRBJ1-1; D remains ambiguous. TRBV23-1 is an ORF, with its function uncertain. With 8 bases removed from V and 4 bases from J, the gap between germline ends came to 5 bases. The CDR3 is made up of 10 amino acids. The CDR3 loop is CASVGTEAFF. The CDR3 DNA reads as TGCGCCAGCGTGGGCACTGAAGCTTTCTTT.

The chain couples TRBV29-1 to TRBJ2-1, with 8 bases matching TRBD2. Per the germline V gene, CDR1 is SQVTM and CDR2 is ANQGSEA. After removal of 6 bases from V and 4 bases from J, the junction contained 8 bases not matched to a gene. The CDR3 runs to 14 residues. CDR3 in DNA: TGCAGCGTATACGGGGGGGCAGGTTACAATGAGCAGTTCTTC. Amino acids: CSVYGGAGYNEQFF.

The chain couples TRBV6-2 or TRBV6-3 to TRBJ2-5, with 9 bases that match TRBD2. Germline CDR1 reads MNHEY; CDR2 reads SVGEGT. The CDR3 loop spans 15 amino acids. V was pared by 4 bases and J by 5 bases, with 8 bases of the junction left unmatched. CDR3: CASSLGGGDVETQYF. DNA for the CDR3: TGTGCCAGCAGTTTGGGCGGGGGGGATGTGGAGACCCAGTACTTC.

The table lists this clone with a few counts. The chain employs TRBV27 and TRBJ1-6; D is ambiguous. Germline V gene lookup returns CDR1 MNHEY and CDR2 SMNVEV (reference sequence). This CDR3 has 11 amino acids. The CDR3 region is CPKDNNSPLHF. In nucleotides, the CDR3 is TGTCCCAAGGATAATAATTCACCCCTCCACTTT.

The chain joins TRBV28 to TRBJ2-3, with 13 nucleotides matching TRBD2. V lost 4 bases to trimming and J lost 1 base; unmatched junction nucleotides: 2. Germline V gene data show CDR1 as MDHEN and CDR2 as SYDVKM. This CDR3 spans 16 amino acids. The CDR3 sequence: CASSSGLAGGTDTQYF. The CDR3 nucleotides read TGTGCCAGCAGTTCCGGACTAGCGGGGGGCACAGATACGCAGTATTTT.

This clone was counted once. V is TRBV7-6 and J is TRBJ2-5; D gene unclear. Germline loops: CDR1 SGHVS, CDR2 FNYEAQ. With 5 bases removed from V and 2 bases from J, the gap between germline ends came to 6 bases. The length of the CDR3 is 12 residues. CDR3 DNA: TGTGCCAGCAGCATCGATCAAGAGACCCAGTACTTC. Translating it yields CASSIDQETQYF. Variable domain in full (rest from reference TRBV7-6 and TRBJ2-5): GAGVSQSPRYKVTKRGQDVALRCDPISGHVSLYWYRQALGQGPEFLTYFNYEAQQDKSGLPNDRFSAERPEGSISTLTIQRTEQRDSAMYRCASSIDQETQYFGPGTRLLVL.

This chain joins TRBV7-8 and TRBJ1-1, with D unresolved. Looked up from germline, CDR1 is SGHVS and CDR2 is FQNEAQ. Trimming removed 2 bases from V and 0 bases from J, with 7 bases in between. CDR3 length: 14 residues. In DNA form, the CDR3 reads TGTGCCAGCAGCTTACTACCGATGAACACTGAAGCTTTCTTT. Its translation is CASSLLPMNTEAFF.

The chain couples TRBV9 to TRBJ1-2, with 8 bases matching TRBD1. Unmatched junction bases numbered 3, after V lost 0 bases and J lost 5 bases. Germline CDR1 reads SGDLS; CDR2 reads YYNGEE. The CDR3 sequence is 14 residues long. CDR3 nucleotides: TGTGCCAGCAGCGTAGCTGGACAGGGATATGGCTACACCTTC. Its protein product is CASSVAGQGYGYTF.